This passage covers 21 T cell receptor beta chains from one sample sequenced in a study of T cell clonotyping in hematopoietic cell transplantation (dated by TCRdb to about 2021). Preparation of the library involved the immunoSEQ multiplex PCR assay. This is the immuneACCESS table as TCRdb keeps it, with only in-frame sequences that have V and J called. A part of the clones is gone; compared with another copy, unresolved V genes explain less than half, and the rest is unexplained. Across this sample there are roughly 40,000 clones, with roughly 96% seen only once. The ten largest clones represent about 0.91% of the sample. Material for sequencing was peripheral blood mononuclear cells. These receptors all stem from a man aged 30 to 39 in good health. Some clones in this sample may be carry-over from other donors' samples.

This clone was detected only once. CDR3 in amino acids: CASSLGSGAANEKLFF. For the CDR3, the DNA is TGTGCCAGCAGCTTAGGGTCCGGGGCTGCTAATGAAAAACTGTTTTTT. J is TRBJ1-4 and V is TRBV7-3; a possible D gene is TRBD1 (5 bases). The CDR3 contains 16 residues. CDR1 is SGHTA and CDR2 is FQGTGA in the germline V gene. With 2 bases removed from V and 3 bases from J, the gap between germline ends came to 13 bases.

The rearrangement joins TRBV5-4 to TRBJ2-2; D is undetermined. V lost 0 bases to trimming and J lost 3 bases, with 9 bases between them. CDR3 size: 15 residues. Germline-derived CDR1 and CDR2 are SGHNT and YYREEE (reference sequence). This CDR3 is CASSLVSIDTGELFF. The CDR3 DNA sequence: TGTGCCAGCAGCTTGGTCTCTATTGACACCGGGGAGCTGTTTTTT.

CDR3 nucleotides: TGTGCCAGCAGTGCCGGACAGGGAGGCACTGAAGCTTTCTTT. Translated, it gives CASSAGQGGTEAFF. The rearrangement joins TRBV6-5 to TRBJ1-1; 8 nucleotides agree with TRBD1. Trimming took 5 bases from V and 4 from J; bases not matched to a gene: 6. CDR1 is MNHEY and CDR2 is SVGAGI in the germline V gene. The CDR3 consists of 14 residues.

CDR3 in DNA: TGTGCCAGCAGCCGACTAGCGGGAGGGCCAAATGAGCAGTTCTTC. It encodes CASSRLAGGPNEQFF. The rearrangement links TRBV7-2 to TRBJ2-1; 14 nucleotides line up with TRBD2. J gave up 7 bases and V 5 bases, and 4 bases lay outside the gene matches. CDR1 is SGHTA, CDR2 FQGNSA, per germline. This CDR3 has 15 amino acids. The full variable domain, in which reference TRBV7-2 and TRBJ2-1 provide the parts outside the CDR3, is GAGVSQSPSNKVTEKGKDVELRCDPISGHTALYWYRQSLGQGLEFLIYFQGNSAPDKSGLPSDRFSAERTGGSVSTLTIQRTQQEDSAVYLCASSRLAGGPNEQFFGPGTRLTVL.

The chain recombines TRBV6-6 with TRBJ1-5, with a weak D call TRBD1 (5 bases). Trimming shortened V by 1 base and J by 1 base, and 5 bases separated the two germline ends. The CDR3 runs to 14 residues. Germline V lookup: CDR1 MNHNY, CDR2 SVGAGI (reference sequence). This CDR3 reads CASSYWGSNQPQHF. The CDR3 DNA is TGTGCCAGCAGTTACTGGGGGAGCAATCAGCCCCAGCATTTT.

The chain combines TRBV20-1 with TRBJ1-4; no definite D call. Germline assignment: CDR1 DFQATT and CDR2 SNEGSKA (reference sequence). CDR3 length equals 11 residues. Trimming left V 1 base short and J 7 bases short, with 4 bases between. CDR3 in amino acids: CSARGVEKLFF. The CDR3 nucleotides are TGCAGTGCTAGAGGGGTTGAAAAACTGTTTTTT.

The V call is TRBV29-1, the J call TRBJ1-2; possibly TRBD1 for D (6 bases). There are 11 residues in the CDR3. Germline CDR1 reads SQVTM; CDR2 reads ANQGSEA. Trimming removed 8 bases at V and 8 bases at J, with 15 bases between. The CDR3 DNA follows: TGCAGCCTAGGGGACACGGGGGGCTACACCTTC. Its protein is CSLGDTGGYTF.

The chain recombines TRBV4-3 with TRBJ2-1, with no clear D. This CDR3 has 13 residues. Per germline, CDR1 LGHNA and CDR2 YSLEER. Trimming left V 0 bases short and J 9 bases short, with 9 bases between. The CDR3 sequence is CASSQDLDGEQFF. In DNA, the CDR3 is TGCGCCAGCAGCCAAGATCTGGATGGTGAGCAGTTCTTC.

A single count supports this clone. This sequence joins TRBV11-2 and TRBJ1-1, with TRBD1 matching over 7 bases. This CDR3 comprises 18 residues. Germline values: CDR1 SGHAT, CDR2 FQNNGV. The V and J ends lost 2 bases and 0 bases, in that order; junction bases with no gene match: 12. Here the CDR3 DNA reads TGTGCCAGCAGCTTAAGAGGAGGGGGCGCGGGGGTGAACACTGAAGCTTTCTTT. Amino acids: CASSLRGGGAGVNTEAFF. Using reference TRBV11-2 and TRBJ1-1 for the parts outside the CDR3, the full variable domain is EAGVAQSPRYKIIEKRQSVAFWCNPISGHATLYWYQQILGQGPKLLIQFQNNGVVDDSQLPKDRFSAERLKGVDSTLKIQPAKLEDSAVYLCASSLRGGGAGVNTEAFFGQGTRLTVV.

J is TRBJ1-6 and V is TRBV6-5; D not certain. Per germline, CDR1 MNHEY and CDR2 SVGAGI. V was clipped by 0 bases and J by 5 bases, with 11 bases between them. CDR3 length: 16 residues. The DNA for the CDR3 is TGTGCCAGCAGTTACTCCGGAGGCTTAGATAATTCACCCCTCCACTTT. Translating it yields CASSYSGGLDNSPLHF.

The rearrangement uses TRBV6-1 and TRBJ1-1, with unresolved D. Germline CDR1 and CDR2: MNHNS and SASEGT. There are 13 residues in the CDR3. The V and J ends lost 4 bases and 4 bases respectively, with 10 bases between them. The CDR3 DNA is TGTGCCAGCAGTGTCACCTTTGGCACTGAAGCTTTCTTT. Translating it yields CASSVTFGTEAFF.

The CDR3 sequence: CASSLYAGPAYNEQFF. The CDR3 DNA reads TGTGCCAGCAGCTTATACGCAGGGCCAGCCTACAATGAGCAGTTCTTC. V gene TRBV11-2 combines with J gene TRBJ2-1; possible D gene TRBD1, 5 bases. Looked up from germline, CDR1 is SGHAT and CDR2 is FQNNGV. Trimming took off 2 bases at V and 2 bases at J, with 13 bases between the two ends. The CDR3 is 16 amino acids.

This chain joins TRBV6-1 and TRBJ1-2, with D perhaps matching TRBD1 (6 bases). The V and J ends lost 6 bases and 6 bases respectively, with 8 bases between them. The CDR3 extends over 11 amino acids. Germline lookup yields CDR1 MNHNS and CDR2 SASEGT. The DNA of the CDR3 is TGTGCCAGCAGAAGGGGGGATGGCTACACCTTC. This translates into CASRRGDGYTF.

J is TRBJ1-4 and V is TRBV6-5; no definite D call. The CDR3 has 12 residues. CDR1 and CDR2 (germline): MNHEY, SVGAGI. The V end lost 6 bases, the J end lost 4 bases, and 6 bases lay between the germline ends. The CDR3 here is CASSRVNEKLFF. DNA of the CDR3: TGTGCCAGCAGCCGGGTTAATGAAAAACTGTTTTTT.

The rearrangement uses TRBV6-5 and TRBJ2-1; 9 nucleotides line up with TRBD1. The CDR3 spans 15 residues. Germline CDR1 is MNHEY and CDR2 is SVGAGI. V lost 2 bases and J lost 7; bases outside the gene matches: 6. The CDR3 DNA is TGTGCCAGCAGTTACGGGGGACAGGGCTGGAATGAGCAGTTCTTC. Its translation is CASSYGGQGWNEQFF.

V and J are TRBV15 and TRBJ2-1; maybe TRBD2 (6 bases). V lost 4 bases and J lost 7, with 17 bases in between. Germline lookup yields CDR1 LNHNV and CDR2 YYDKDF (reference sequence). The CDR3 totals 15 residues. The CDR3 sequence: CATSTSRDSSNEQFF. The CDR3 DNA is TGTGCCACCAGCACCTCGCGGGACTCTTCTAATGAGCAGTTCTTC.

This clone was observed a single time. This chain links TRBV7-8 with TRBJ1-2, with 8 bases fitting TRBD1. The CDR3 is made up of 13 amino acids. V shed 0 bases, J shed 7 bases, and the junction held 1 base outside the gene matches. Germline loops: CDR1 SGHVS, CDR2 FQNEAQ. The CDR3 here is CASSLATGAGYTF. Written as DNA, the CDR3 is TGTGCCAGCAGCTTAGCGACAGGGGCTGGCTACACCTTC.

V and J are TRBV13 and TRBJ2-7; D is ambiguous. Trimming left V 4 bases short and J 1 base short, with 8 bases between. Per the germline V gene, CDR1 is PRHDT and CDR2 is FYEKMQ (reference sequence). This CDR3 is 13 amino acids long. CDR3 in DNA: TGTGCCAGCAGCTCACATCTTTCCTACGAGCAGTACTTC. Residues: CASSSHLSYEQYF.

This chain connects TRBV4-1 to TRBJ1-1; the match to TRBD1 covers 8 bases. J was trimmed by 2 bases and V by 3 bases; bases with no gene match: 8. Germline values: CDR1 MGHRA, CDR2 YSYEKL. The CDR3 is 16 residues long. The CDR3 is CASSQVTGTGNTEAFF. The CDR3 DNA follows: TGCGCCAGCAGCCAGGTCACCGGGACAGGAAACACTGAAGCTTTCTTT.

The V call is TRBV12-5, the J call TRBJ2-7; possible D gene TRBD2, 5 bases. CDR1 and CDR2 from the germline V gene are LGHNT and FRNRAP. CDR3 length: 13 residues. V was shortened by 2 bases and J by 3 bases, with 8 bases between the two germline ends. This CDR3 reads CASGLPRDYEQYF. The CDR3 DNA follows: TGTGCTAGTGGTTTGCCCCGGGACTACGAGCAGTACTTC.

The CDR3 here is CASSLTNNEQFF. The DNA for the CDR3 is TGTGCCAGCAGCTTAACCAACAATGAGCAGTTCTTC. The V gene is TRBV7-3, the J gene TRBJ2-1; D gene ambiguous. V lost 0 bases and J 5 bases, leaving 2 bases between the germline ends. Germline-derived CDR1 and CDR2 are SGHTA and FQGTGA. This CDR3 is 12 amino acids long. Supplemented by reference TRBV7-3 and TRBJ2-1, the full variable domain reads GAGVSQTPSNKVTEKGKYVELRCDPISGHTALYWYRQSLGQGPEFLIYFQGTGAADDSGLPNDRFFAVRPEGSVSTLKIQRTERGDSAVYLCASSLTNNEQFFGPGTRLTVL.